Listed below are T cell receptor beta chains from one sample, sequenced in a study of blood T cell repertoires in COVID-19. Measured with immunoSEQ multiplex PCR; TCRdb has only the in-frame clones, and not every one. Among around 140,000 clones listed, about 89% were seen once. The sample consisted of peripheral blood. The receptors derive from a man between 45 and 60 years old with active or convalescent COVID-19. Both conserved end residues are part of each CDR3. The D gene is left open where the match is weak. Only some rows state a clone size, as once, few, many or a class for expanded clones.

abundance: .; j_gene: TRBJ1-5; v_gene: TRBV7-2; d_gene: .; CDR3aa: CASSLDRALNQPQHF; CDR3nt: TGTGCCAGCAGCTTAGACAGGGCCCTTAATCAGCCCCAGCATTTT
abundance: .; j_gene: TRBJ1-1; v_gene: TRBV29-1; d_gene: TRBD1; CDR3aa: CSVQQGSRSLNTEAFF; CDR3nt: TGCAGCGTTCAACAGGGGAGTAGGTCCTTGAACACTGAAGCTTTCTTT
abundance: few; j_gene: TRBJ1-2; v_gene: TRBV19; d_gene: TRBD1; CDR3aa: CASSLLDRAHDYGYTF; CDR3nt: TGTGCCAGTAGTCTCCTGGACAGGGCCCATGACTATGGCTACACCTTC
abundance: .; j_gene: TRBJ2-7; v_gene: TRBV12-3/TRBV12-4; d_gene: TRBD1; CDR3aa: CASRTGQGGEQYF; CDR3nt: TGTGCCAGCAGGACCGGACAGGGTGGCGAGCAGTACTTC
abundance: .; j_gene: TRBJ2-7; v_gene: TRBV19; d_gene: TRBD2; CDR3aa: CASSASGSLSEQYF; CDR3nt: TGTGCCAGTAGTGCTAGCGGGAGCTTGTCCGAGCAGTACTTC
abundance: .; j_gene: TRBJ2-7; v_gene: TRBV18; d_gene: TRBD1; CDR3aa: CASASGGPKDEQYF; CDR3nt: TGTGCCAGCGCTTCAGGGGGCCCTAAAGACGAGCAGTACTTC
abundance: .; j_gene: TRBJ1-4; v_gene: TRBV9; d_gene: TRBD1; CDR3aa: CASSATTGANEKLFF; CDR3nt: TGTGCCAGCAGCGCCACGACAGGGGCTAATGAAAAACTGTTTTTT
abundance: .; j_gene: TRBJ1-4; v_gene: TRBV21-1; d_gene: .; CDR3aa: CASITGREKLFF; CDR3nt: TGTGCCAGCATAACAGGGCGTGAAAAACTGTTTTTT
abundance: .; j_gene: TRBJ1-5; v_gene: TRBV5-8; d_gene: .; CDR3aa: CASSLLRVGNQPQHF; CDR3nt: TGTGCCAGCAGCTTGCTCCGCGTTGGCAATCAGCCCCAGCATTTT
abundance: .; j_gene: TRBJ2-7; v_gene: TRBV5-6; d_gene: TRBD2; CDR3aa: CASSPPSGSSYEQYF; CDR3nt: TGTGCCAGCAGCCCCCCTAGCGGGAGCTCCTACGAGCAGTACTTC
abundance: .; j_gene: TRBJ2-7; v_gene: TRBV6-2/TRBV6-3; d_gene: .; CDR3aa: CASSSVMGRQYF; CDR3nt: TGTGCCAGCAGTTCCGTCATGGGGCGGCAGTACTTC
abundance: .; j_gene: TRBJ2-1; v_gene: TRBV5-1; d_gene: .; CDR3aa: CASSLSGRQDEQFF; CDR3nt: TGCGCCAGCAGCTTGAGTGGCCGACAGGATGAGCAGTTCTTC
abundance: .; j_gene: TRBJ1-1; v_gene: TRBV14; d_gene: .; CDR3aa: CASSRPVGATEAFF; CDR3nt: TGTGCCAGCAGCCGCCCGGTGGGGGCAACTGAAGCTTTCTTT
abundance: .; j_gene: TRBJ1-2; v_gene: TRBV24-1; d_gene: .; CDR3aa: CATSGASSMRGYTF; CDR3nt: TGTGCCACCAGTGGAGCCTCCTCAATGCGGGGCTACACCTTC
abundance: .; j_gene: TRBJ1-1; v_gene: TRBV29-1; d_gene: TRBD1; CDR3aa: CSALRQGARGGTEAFF; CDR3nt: TGCAGCGCCCTTCGGCAGGGGGCAAGAGGGGGGACTGAAGCTTTCTTT
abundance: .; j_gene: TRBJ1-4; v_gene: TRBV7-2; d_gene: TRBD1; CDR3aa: CASSLGAGGGEKLFF; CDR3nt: TGTGCCAGCAGCTTAGGTGCAGGGGGAGGTGAAAAACTGTTTTTT
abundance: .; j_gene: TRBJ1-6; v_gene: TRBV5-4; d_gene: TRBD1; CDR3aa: CASSSGGRGSPLHF; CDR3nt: TGTGCCAGCAGCTCAGGGGGCAGGGGTTCACCCCTCCACTTT
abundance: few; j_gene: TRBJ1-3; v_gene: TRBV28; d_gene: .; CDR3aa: CASSPPLAPSGNTIYF; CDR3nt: TGTGCCAGCAGTCCCCCTCTTGCGCCCTCTGGAAACACCATATATTTT
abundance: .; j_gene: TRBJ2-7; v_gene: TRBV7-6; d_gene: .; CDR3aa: CASSPPVEVGLEQYF; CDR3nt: TGTGCCAGCAGCCCCCCCGTGGAGGTGGGCCTCGAGCAGTACTTC
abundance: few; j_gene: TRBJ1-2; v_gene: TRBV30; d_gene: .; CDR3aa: CAWRAGKNYGYTF; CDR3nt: TGTGCCTGGAGGGCAGGGAAGAACTATGGCTACACCTTC
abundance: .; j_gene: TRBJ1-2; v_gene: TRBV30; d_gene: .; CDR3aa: CAWSPFDPGVNGYTF; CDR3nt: TGTGCCTGGAGCCCCTTCGACCCGGGGGTGAACGGCTACACCTTC
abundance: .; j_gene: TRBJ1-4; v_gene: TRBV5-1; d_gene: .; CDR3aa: CASSLAVGGGEKLFF; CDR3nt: TGCGCCAGCAGCCTAGCCGTTGGGGGCGGTGAAAAACTGTTTTTT
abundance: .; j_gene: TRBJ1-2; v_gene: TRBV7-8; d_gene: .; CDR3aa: CASSLDPPGIYGYTF; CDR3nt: TGTGCCAGCAGCTTAGATCCCCCCGGGATCTATGGCTACACCTTC
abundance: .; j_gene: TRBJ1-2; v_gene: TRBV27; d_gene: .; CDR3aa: CASSTRVVLSNYGYTF; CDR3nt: TGTGCCAGCAGTACCCGGGTTGTCCTGTCTAACTATGGCTACACCTTC
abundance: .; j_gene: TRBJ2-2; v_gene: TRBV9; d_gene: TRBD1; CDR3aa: CASSATGIETGELFF; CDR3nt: TGTGCCAGCAGCGCGACAGGGATAGAGACCGGGGAGCTGTTTTTT
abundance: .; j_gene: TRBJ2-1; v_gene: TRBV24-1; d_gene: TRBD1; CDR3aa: CATSDLGTGGYNEQFF; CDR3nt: TGTGCCACCAGTGATTTAGGGACAGGGGGTTACAATGAGCAGTTCTTC
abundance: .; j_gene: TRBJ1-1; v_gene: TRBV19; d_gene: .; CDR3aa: CASSIDPSRGMNTEAFF; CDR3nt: TGTGCCAGTAGTATAGATCCTTCCAGGGGCATGAACACTGAAGCTTTCTTT
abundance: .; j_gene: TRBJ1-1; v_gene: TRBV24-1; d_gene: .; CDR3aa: CATSDPPTGNTEAFF; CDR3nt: TGTGCCACCAGTGACCCCCCTACAGGGAACACTGAAGCTTTCTTT
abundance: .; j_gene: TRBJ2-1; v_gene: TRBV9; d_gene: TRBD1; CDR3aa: CASSARGHSTNEQFF; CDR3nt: TGTGCCAGCAGCGCCAGGGGGCATTCTACAAATGAGCAGTTCTTC
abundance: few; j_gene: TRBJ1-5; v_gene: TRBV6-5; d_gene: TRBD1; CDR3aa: CASGDRVGQPQHF; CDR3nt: TGTGCCAGCGGAGACAGGGTGGGGCAGCCCCAGCATTTT
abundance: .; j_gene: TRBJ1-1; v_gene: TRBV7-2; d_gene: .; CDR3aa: CASSPHRDNRGEAFF; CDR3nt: TGTGCCAGCAGCCCCCACCGGGACAACCGAGGGGAAGCTTTCTTT
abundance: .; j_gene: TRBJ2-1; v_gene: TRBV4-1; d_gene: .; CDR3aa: CASSQSESANEQFF; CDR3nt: TGCGCCAGCAGCCAGTCCGAATCTGCGAATGAGCAGTTCTTC
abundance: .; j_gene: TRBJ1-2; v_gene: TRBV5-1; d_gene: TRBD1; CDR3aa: CASSLDVRGPDGYTF; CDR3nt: TGCGCCAGCAGCTTGGACGTCAGGGGGCCCGATGGCTACACCTTC
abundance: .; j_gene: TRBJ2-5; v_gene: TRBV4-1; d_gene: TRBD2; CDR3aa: CASSQVPSGGRGETQYF; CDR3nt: TGCGCCAGCAGCCAAGTTCCTAGCGGGGGCCGCGGGGAGACCCAGTACTTC
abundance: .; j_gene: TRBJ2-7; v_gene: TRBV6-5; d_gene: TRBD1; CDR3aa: CASSQGALPSYEQYF; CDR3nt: TGTGCCAGCAGTCAGGGGGCTCTACCTTCCTACGAGCAGTACTTC
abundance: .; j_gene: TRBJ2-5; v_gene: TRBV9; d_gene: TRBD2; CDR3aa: CASSVVGLASETQYF; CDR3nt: TGTGCCAGCAGCGTAGTGGGACTAGCATCGGAGACCCAGTACTTC
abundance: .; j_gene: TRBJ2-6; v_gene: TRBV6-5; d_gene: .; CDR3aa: CASRPTGTGANVLTF; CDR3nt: TGTGCCAGCAGACCAACAGGGACTGGGGCCAACGTCCTGACTTTC